The 24 T cell receptor beta chains below all came from one sample that was sequenced in a study of radiation and T cells in renal cell carcinoma. Clones were read by immunoSEQ multiplex PCR, and TCRdb kept only the in-frame ones, dropping some. Here the sample spans some 10,000 clones, about three fifths being singletons. Treatment noted: treatment-naive control, cytoreductive nephrectomy. Sequenced here: tumor tissue, sampled from a patient whose treatment was nephrectomy without radiotherapy. Receptors were obtained from a man aged 40-55 years with renal cell carcinoma.

In its sample, this clone ranks as medium-sized. V usage is TRBV6-4 and J usage is TRBJ1-1; D not resolved. V lost 2 bases and J lost 5, with 9 bases in between. The CDR3 has 13 residues. CDR1 MRHNA and CDR2 SNTAGT come from the germline V gene. The CDR3 DNA reads as TGTGCCAGCAGTGACAGCCCCCTGACTGAAGCTTTCTTT. Translation gives CASSDSPLTEAFF.

The J gene is TRBJ1-1, the V gene TRBV11-1, with a possible D match to TRBD1 (5 bases). Germline CDR1 and CDR2: SGHAT and FQDESV (reference sequence). CDR3 length: 16 residues. The ends were cut back, 5 bases at V and 1 base at J, with 17 bases in the middle. The DNA of the CDR3 is TGTGCCAGCAGCCAACCGGGACGGACGGGGAACACTGAAGCTTTCTTT. Amino acids: CASSQPGRTGNTEAFF. The full variable domain, in which reference TRBV11-1 and TRBJ1-1 provide the parts outside the CDR3, is EAEVAQSPRYKITEKSQAVAFWCDPISGHATLYWYRQILGQGPELLVQFQDESVVDDSQLPKDRFSAERLKGVDSTLKIQPAELGDSAMYLCASSQPGRTGNTEAFFGQGTRLTVV.

Within the sample, this clone is medium-sized. The chain recombines TRBV15 with TRBJ2-1; no definite D call. The V and J ends lost 3 bases and 10 bases respectively, with 10 bases between them. The CDR3 is 12 residues long. CDR1 is LNHNV, CDR2 YYDKDF, per germline (reference sequence). CDR3 sequence reads: CATSRNKAEQFF. CDR3 nucleotides: TGTGCCACCAGCAGGAATAAGGCGGAGCAGTTCTTC.

As for this clone: This sample also contains other DNA sequences that code for the same CDR3. This sequence joins TRBV6-5 and TRBJ1-5, with D possibly being TRBD1 (5 bases). Germline V gives CDR1 MNHEY, CDR2 SVGAGI. The CDR3 consists of 13 residues. Between the trimmed V and J ends, which lost 2 bases and 4 bases, there was a span of 6 bases. The CDR3 spells CASSYDRNQPQHF. The CDR3 bases are TGTGCCAGCAGTTACGACAGAAATCAGCCCCAGCATTTT.

This sequence joins TRBV6-1 and TRBJ2-5; D is tentatively TRBD1 or TRBD2 (5 bases each). The CDR3 contains 14 residues. Per germline, CDR1 MNHNS and CDR2 SASEGT. The V gene lost 6 bases and the J gene lost 4 bases, with 15 bases spanning the gap. The DNA for the CDR3 is TGTGCCAGCAGCTCGGGGCGAGGGGTAGAGACCCAGTACTTC. Amino acids: CASSSGRGVETQYF.

This clone turned up a few times. The chain joins TRBV2 to TRBJ1-2; 9 bases are shared with TRBD1. Germline loops: CDR1 SNHLY, CDR2 FYNNEI. This CDR3 region has 14 residues. The trim removed 5 bases at V and 3 bases at J, leaving 4 bases unmatched. The CDR3 DNA follows: TGTGCCAGCAGTCAAGACAGGGGGGACTATGGCTACACCTTC. Translation gives CASSQDRGDYGYTF.

The rearrangement joins TRBV2 to TRBJ1-5; maybe TRBD1 (6 bases). V was cut by 4 bases and J by 4 bases, with 17 bases left in between. The CDR3 runs to 16 residues. In germline, CDR1 is SNHLY, CDR2 FYNNEI. CDR3 sequence reads: CASSGFGGGTNQPQHF. The CDR3 coding sequence is TGTGCCAGCAGTGGTTTCGGAGGGGGGACTAATCAGCCCCAGCATTTT. The variable domain in full, completed from reference TRBV2 and TRBJ1-5, reads EPEVTQTPSHQVTQMGQEVILRCVPISNHLYFYWYRQILGQKVEFLVSFYNNEISEKSEIFDDQFSVERPDGSNFTLKIRSTKLEDSAMYFCASSGFGGGTNQPQHFGDGTRLSIL.

This clone was seen more than once but under ten times. This rearrangement joins TRBV6-1 to TRBJ2-2, with D possibly matching TRBD1 (6 bases). Trimming took 6 bases from V and 3 from J, leaving 11 bases between them. Germline V gene data show CDR1 as MNHNS and CDR2 as SASEGT. This CDR3 comprises 14 residues. CDR3 region: CASSRQEYTGELFF. For the CDR3, the DNA is TGTGCCAGCAGCAGACAGGAGTACACCGGGGAGCTGTTTTTT.

V gene TRBV15 combines with J gene TRBJ2-3; D gene uncertain. CDR3 size: 13 residues. Germline V gives CDR1 LNHNV, CDR2 YYDKDF (reference sequence). V was cut by 0 bases and J by 5 bases, with 6 bases left in between. CDR3 in amino acids: CATSRDRLDTQYF. The CDR3 DNA follows: TGTGCCACCAGCAGAGATCGATTAGATACGCAGTATTTT.

This clone was seen more than once but under ten times. The DNA of the CDR3 is TGTGCCACCAGCGGGGAGATGGCCGGGGAGCTGTTTTTT. It yields the protein CATSGEMAGELFF. The J gene is TRBJ2-2, the V gene TRBV15; TRBD2 might be the D (5 bases). There are 13 residues in the CDR3. V was trimmed by 5 bases and J by 6 bases, leaving 10 bases between them. Per germline, CDR1 LNHNV and CDR2 YYDKDF (reference sequence).

The chain joins TRBV13 to TRBJ2-1; 7 bases agree with TRBD2. The CDR3 sequence is 15 residues long. Germline V gene data show CDR1 as PRHDT and CDR2 as FYEKMQ (reference sequence). With V trimmed by 1 base and J by 8 bases, 8 bases remained unmatched. For the CDR3, the DNA is TGTGCCAGCAGCTTAGAACTAGCGTTGAGGGATGAGCAGTTCTTC. It yields the protein CASSLELALRDEQFF. The variable domain in full, with the rest retrieved from reference TRBV13 and TRBJ2-1, is AAGVIQSPRHLIKEKRETATLKCYPIPRHDTVYWYQQGPGQDPQFLISFYEKMQSDKGSIPDRFSAQQFSDYHSELNMSSLELGDSALYFCASSLELALRDEQFFGPGTRLTVL.

This clone appeared a single time. The chain employs TRBV5-4 and TRBJ2-3; D may be TRBD1 or TRBD2 (5 bases each). CDR3 length equals 14 residues. Germline CDR1 SGHNT, CDR2 YYREEE (reference sequence). Between the trimmed V and J ends, which lost 4 bases and 5 bases, there was a span of 14 bases. The CDR3 loop is CASSPRPGGDTQYF. CDR3 nucleotide sequence: TGTGCCAGCAGCCCGAGGCCTGGGGGAGATACGCAGTATTTT.

The V call is TRBV5-1, the J call TRBJ2-1, with D possibly being TRBD2 (6 bases). Germline V gives CDR1 SGHRS, CDR2 YFSETQ. V was clipped by 6 bases and J by 15 bases, with 22 bases between them. The CDR3 extends over 13 amino acids. The CDR3 DNA sequence: TGCGCCAGCATCCCCTTACCGGGAGCAACCCCGTTCTTC. Its protein is CASIPLPGATPFF.

This chain links TRBV7-9 with TRBJ1-2, with D maybe TRBD1 (6 bases). Germline CDR1 SEHNR, CDR2 FQNEAQ (reference sequence). This CDR3 spans 14 amino acids. Trimming cost V 0 bases and J 6 bases, with 11 bases left between them. This CDR3 reads CASSLAWGADGYTF. The CDR3 DNA follows: TGTGCCAGCAGCTTAGCATGGGGGGCGGATGGCTACACCTTC. Variable domain in full (rest from reference TRBV7-9 and TRBJ1-2): DTGVSQNPRHKITKRGQNVTFRCDPISEHNRLYWYRQTLGQGPEFLTYFQNEAQLEKSRLLSDRFSAERPKGSFSTLEIQRTEQGDSAMYLCASSLAWGADGYTFGSGTRLTVV.

The chain links TRBV28 to TRBJ1-2; weak D call: TRBD1 (5 bases). The V gene lost 5 bases and the J gene lost 4 bases, with 11 bases spanning the gap. Germline V gene data show CDR1 as MDHEN and CDR2 as SYDVKM. The CDR3 is 13 amino acids. This CDR3 is CASSIGEPYGYTF. For the CDR3, the DNA is TGTGCCAGCAGTATAGGGGAACCCTATGGCTACACCTTC.

The rearrangement links TRBV18 to TRBJ2-5; perhaps TRBD2 as D (5 bases). Deletions cut 5 bases from V and 4 bases from J, with 5 bases between. CDR1 is KGHSH, CDR2 LQKENI, per germline. This CDR3 region has 11 residues. The CDR3 DNA follows: TGTGCCAGCTCAGAGGGAGAGACCCAGTACTTC. This codes for CASSEGETQYF.

A few counts support this clone. The chain is built from TRBV13 and TRBJ2-7; D could derive from TRBD1 or TRBD2 (5 bases each). CDR3 length: 16 residues. V was shortened by 0 bases and J by 1 base, with 13 bases between the two germline ends. Germline loops: CDR1 PRHDT, CDR2 FYEKMQ (reference sequence). The CDR3: CASSLGHGTESYEQYF. The CDR3 nucleotides read TGTGCCAGCAGCTTAGGCCATGGGACGGAATCCTACGAGCAGTACTTC. The full variable domain, its missing parts supplied by reference TRBV13 and TRBJ2-7, is AAGVIQSPRHLIKEKRETATLKCYPIPRHDTVYWYQQGPGQDPQFLISFYEKMQSDKGSIPDRFSAQQFSDYHSELNMSSLELGDSALYFCASSLGHGTESYEQYFGPGTRLTVT.

The chain couples TRBV19 to TRBJ2-7, with 9 nucleotides matching TRBD2. The CDR3 is 14 residues long. Germline trimming cut 7 bases from V and 5 bases from J; bases unmatched to any gene: 9. Germline CDR1 reads LNHDA; CDR2 reads SQIVND (reference sequence). The CDR3 is CASTTAGGSHEQYF. Written as DNA, the CDR3 is TGTGCCAGTACCACCGCGGGGGGGAGCCACGAGCAGTACTTC.

This clone was observed a handful of times. The chain couples TRBV20-1 to TRBJ1-1, with a weak D call TRBD1 (5 bases). The CDR3 covers 11 residues. Germline V gives CDR1 DFQATT, CDR2 SNEGSKA (reference sequence). The V end lost 1 base, the J end lost 11 bases, and 11 bases lay between the germline ends. The CDR3 nucleotides read TGCAGTGCTAGAGGGGGCTATGACGCTTTCTTT. Translated: CSARGGYDAFF.

Here the CDR3 DNA reads TGTGCCAGCTCAACAGACTTAGCGGGAGGTGTCGATGAGCAGTTCTTC. It codes for CASSTDLAGGVDEQFF. The chain is built from TRBV18 and TRBJ2-1, with 10 bases aligning to TRBD2. The CDR3 covers 16 residues. The V segment lost 5 bases and the J segment 8 bases; nucleotides outside the gene matches: 12. Germline V gene lookup returns CDR1 KGHSH and CDR2 LQKENI.

The J gene is TRBJ2-2, the V gene TRBV9; D may be TRBD2 (6 bases). The CDR3 is 18 amino acids. Germline V lookup: CDR1 SGDLS, CDR2 YYNGEE. V was pared by 3 bases and J by 4 bases, with 22 bases between. The CDR3 sequence: CASSARPQGRGSTGELFF. The CDR3 DNA reads as TGTGCCAGCAGCGCCCGGCCCCAAGGGCGGGGTTCCACCGGGGAGCTGTTTTTT.

This rearrangement joins TRBV5-1 to TRBJ1-5, with D unclear. Trimming removed 0 bases from V and 0 bases from J, with 4 bases in between. The CDR3 totals 14 residues. Germline loops: CDR1 SGHRS, CDR2 YFSETQ. The CDR3 protein is CASSLGASNQPQHF. CDR3 bases: TGCGCCAGCAGCTTGGGGGCTAGCAATCAGCCCCAGCATTTT.

The CDR3 DNA reads TGTGCCTGGAGTGTACGGGGCATGATAAGCTCTGGGGCCAACGTCCTGACTTTC. It translates to CAWSVRGMISSGANVLTF. The genes are TRBV30 and TRBJ2-6, with D perhaps given as TRBD1 or TRBD2 (5 bases each). Between the trimmed V and J ends, which lost 0 bases and 0 bases, there was a span of 15 bases. CDR3 length equals 18 residues. Germline V gives CDR1 GTSNPN, CDR2 SVGIG (reference sequence).

The V call is TRBV6-1, the J call TRBJ2-1, with D perhaps matching TRBD2 (6 bases). The CDR3 has 13 residues. Per germline, CDR1 MNHNS and CDR2 SASEGT. Trimming stripped 10 bases from V and 4 bases from J, with 14 bases between. CDR3 bases: TGTGCCATCACCGCGACTAGTTACAATGAGCAGTTCTTC. Protein product: CAITATSYNEQFF.